A single sample is the source of the 21 T cell receptor beta chains below, sequenced in a study of cytomegalovirus exposure and HLA in healthy donors. A multiplex PCR was run with 60 Vbeta primers and 13 Jbeta primers. Measured with immunoSEQ multiplex PCR; TCRdb has only the in-frame clones, and not every one. The table lists around 130,000 clones, with roughly 1.5% in the top ten. Source material: PBMCs. The receptors originated from a woman aged 40-49 years in good health and CMV-seronegative.

J is TRBJ1-3 and V is TRBV6-5, with D possibly TRBD1 on 6 matching bases. There are 14 residues in the CDR3. The germline CDR1 and CDR2 sequences are MNHEY and SVGAGI. Trimming took 3 bases from V and 4 from J, leaving 10 bases between them. The CDR3 DNA reads TGTGCCAGCAGTTATACAGGGTCCGGAAACACCATATATTTT. Translation gives CASSYTGSGNTIYF.

CDR3 protein: CASSASGQAPLHF. The CDR3 DNA reads TGTGCCAGCAGCGCCTCCGGACAGGCCCCCCTCCACTTT. The rearrangement joins TRBV9 to TRBJ1-6, with 7 positions matching TRBD1. J was trimmed by 13 bases and V by 3 bases; bases with no gene match: 7. This CDR3 has 13 amino acids. Germline lookup yields CDR1 SGDLS and CDR2 YYNGEE.

The gene calls are TRBV25-1 and TRBJ1-1; maybe TRBD1 (6 bases). The V end was cut by 1 base, the J end by 7 bases, with 16 bases between. This CDR3 contains 15 residues. Germline V lookup: CDR1 MGHDK, CDR2 SYGVNS. CDR3 nucleotide sequence: TGTGCCAGCAGTGAATGGGGGGGCCTTGGGGGTGAAGCTTTCTTT. Its protein is CASSEWGGLGGEAFF.

The genes are TRBV5-4 and TRBJ1-4; a weak D match, TRBD1 (5 bases). The CDR3 consists of 15 residues. Germline CDR1 is SGHNT and CDR2 is YYREEE (reference sequence). With 4 bases removed from V and 1 base from J, the gap between germline ends came to 11 bases. The chain's CDR3 is CASSPVQGTNEKLFF. In nucleotides, the CDR3 is TGTGCCAGCAGCCCGGTCCAGGGAACTAATGAAAAACTGTTTTTT. The full variable domain, its missing parts supplied by reference TRBV5-4 and TRBJ1-4, is ETGVTQSPTHLIKTRGQQVTLRCSSQSGHNTVSWYQQALGQGPQFIFQYYREEENGRGNFPPRFSGLQFPNYSSELNVNALELDDSALYLCASSPVQGTNEKLFFGSGTQLSVL.

The chain carries TRBV14 and TRBJ1-6; no definite D call. Per the germline V gene, CDR1 is SGHDN and CDR2 is FVKESK. Trimming removed 6 bases at V and 6 bases at J, with 12 bases between. The CDR3 length is 14 residues. The CDR3: CASRIRGSNSPLHF. CDR3 DNA sequence: TGTGCCAGCAGGATCCGGGGTTCTAATTCACCCCTCCACTTT.

The chain is built from TRBV10-2 and TRBJ2-1; maybe TRBD2 (6 bases). Germline assignment: CDR1 WSHSY and CDR2 SAAADI. Trimming removed 8 bases at V and 6 bases at J, with 11 bases between. The CDR3 runs to 12 residues. The CDR3 spells CASHVGGNEQFF. The CDR3 nucleotides read TGCGCCAGCCACGTGGGGGGCAATGAGCAGTTCTTC.

V usage is TRBV5-6 and J usage is TRBJ2-1, with D unresolved. The CDR3 runs 13 residues. The germline CDR1 and CDR2 sequences are SGHDT and YYEEEE. V lost 1 base and J lost 8, with 10 bases in between. CDR3 nucleotides: TGTGCCAGCAGCTTGTTTAGACGGGATGAGCAGTTCTTC. It translates to CASSLFRRDEQFF.

V gene TRBV27 combines with J gene TRBJ2-1; D possibly corresponds to TRBD2 (7 bases). V was cut by 5 bases and J by 7 bases, with 18 bases left in between. Per germline, CDR1 MNHEY and CDR2 SMNVEV (reference sequence). This CDR3 has 15 amino acids. The CDR3 spells CASSPLRGHRNEQFF. In nucleotides, the CDR3 is TGTGCCAGCAGTCCCCTGCGGGGGCACCGGAATGAGCAGTTCTTC.

V gene TRBV19 combines with J gene TRBJ1-3, with D uncertain. This CDR3 region has 14 residues. V gave up 6 bases and J gave up 0 bases, with 9 bases separating them. Germline V CDR1 and CDR2: LNHDA, SQIVND (reference sequence). The CDR3 nucleotides are TGTGCCAGTAGCACACAGAGCTCTGGAAACACCATATATTTT. It codes for CASSTQSSGNTIYF.

The V call is TRBV6-1, the J call TRBJ1-2; D unclear. The CDR3 contains 14 residues. Germline CDR1 is MNHNS and CDR2 is SASEGT. V shed 2 bases and J shed 8 bases, with 15 bases lying between them. The CDR3 is CASSELGTVKGYTF. CDR3 nucleotide sequence: TGTGCCAGCAGTGAACTAGGCACTGTGAAAGGCTACACCTTC.

The rearrangement links TRBV9 to TRBJ1-2; TRBD1 is a possible D gene (5 bases). V lost 1 base and J 7 bases, leaving 11 bases between the germline ends. The CDR3 runs to 13 residues. Germline assignment: CDR1 SGDLS and CDR2 YYNGEE. In DNA form, the CDR3 reads TGTGCCAGCAGCGTACCCGGGGGGTCTGGCTACACCTTC. Translating it yields CASSVPGGSGYTF. The full variable domain, with the rest looked up from reference TRBV9 and TRBJ1-2, is DSGVTQTPKHLITATGQRVTLRCSPRSGDLSVYWYQQSLDQGLQFLIQYYNGEERAKGNILERFSAQQFPDLHSELNLSSLELGDSALYFCASSVPGGSGYTFGSGTRLTVV.

V and J are TRBV9 and TRBJ1-1; no clear D. Germline values: CDR1 SGDLS, CDR2 YYNGEE. The CDR3 loop spans 13 amino acids. V was cut by 3 bases and J by 2 bases, with 8 bases left in between. CDR3 nucleotide sequence: TGTGCCAGCAGCGCCTACTTAAACACTGAAGCTTTCTTT. Protein: CASSAYLNTEAFF.

CDR3 DNA: TGCAGCGTTGACTCGGGAAGGGCGGGTGAAAAACTGTTTTTT. Translation gives CSVDSGRAGEKLFF. The chain combines TRBV29-1 with TRBJ1-4; D call uncertain. The germline V gene encodes CDR1 SQVTM and CDR2 ANQGSEA. The CDR3 covers 14 residues. With 3 bases removed from V and 7 bases from J, the gap between germline ends came to 15 bases.

V gene TRBV5-1 combines with J gene TRBJ1-1; 9 bases line up with TRBD1. CDR3 length: 14 amino acids. The germline gives CDR1 SGHRS, CDR2 YFSETQ. The J segment lost 3 bases and the V segment lost 4 bases, leaving 4 bases of the junction unmatched. The CDR3 is CASSRDRVDTEAFF. In DNA, the CDR3 is TGCGCCAGCAGCCGGGACAGGGTGGACACTGAAGCTTTCTTT.

This chain uses TRBV9 with TRBJ1-3, with a possible D match to TRBD1 (6 bases). The V end lost 4 bases, the J end lost 0 bases, and 23 bases lay between the germline ends. CDR1 SGDLS and CDR2 YYNGEE come from the germline V gene. The CDR3 has 19 amino acids. DNA of the CDR3: TGTGCCAGCAGCCTCCGGGGGGGGCCTCCTTTCCCCTCTGGAAACACCATATATTTT. This gives the protein CASSLRGGPPFPSGNTIYF.

The chain joins TRBV12-5 to TRBJ2-7; D unclear. Between the trimmed V and J ends, which lost 0 bases and 2 bases, there was a span of 14 bases. Germline values: CDR1 LGHNT, CDR2 FRNRAP. The CDR3 is made up of 16 amino acids. DNA for the CDR3: TGTGCTAGTGGTTTGGTAGACTCCCTAATAACCTACGAGCAGTACTTC. Protein: CASGLVDSLITYEQYF. The full variable domain, with the rest looked up from reference TRBV12-5 and TRBJ2-7, is DARVTQTPRHKVTEMGQEVTMRCQPILGHNTVFWYRQTMMQGLELLAYFRNRAPLDDSGMPKDRFSAEMPDATLATLKIQPSEPRDSAVYFCASGLVDSLITYEQYFGPGTRLTVT.

CDR3 DNA: TGTGCCAGTAGCGAACTGCCAGGGGTCAATAATGAAAAACTGTTTTTT. It is translated as CASSELPGVNNEKLFF. The chain links TRBV19 to TRBJ1-4; possibly TRBD1 for D (6 bases). The V end was cut by 6 bases, the J end by 4 bases, with 18 bases between. The CDR3 contains 16 residues. Germline values: CDR1 LNHDA, CDR2 SQIVND (reference sequence). Using reference TRBV19 and TRBJ1-4 for the parts outside the CDR3, the full variable domain is DGGITQSPKYLFRKEGQNVTLSCEQNLNHDAMYWYRQDPGQGLRLIYYSQIVNDFQKGDIAEGYSVSREKKESFPLTVTSAQKNPTAFYLCASSELPGVNNEKLFFGSGTQLSVL.

The V gene is TRBV27, the J gene TRBJ2-6, with 7 bases fitting TRBD1. CDR3 length equals 17 residues. Unmatched junction bases numbered 10, after V lost 8 bases and J lost 0 bases. CDR1 is MNHEY, CDR2 SMNVEV, per germline (reference sequence). CDR3 amino acids: CASGYRGLRSGANVLTF. The CDR3 DNA reads TGTGCCAGCGGATACAGGGGCCTACGCTCTGGGGCCAACGTCCTGACTTTC.

The chain links TRBV7-3 to TRBJ1-6, with TRBD1 matching over 7 bases. The V gene end was trimmed by 6 bases and the J gene end by 7 bases; junction bases not matched to a gene: 6. Germline CDR1 SGHTA, CDR2 FQGTGA. CDR3 size: 14 residues. Here the CDR3 reads CASRPGTENSPLHF. CDR3 coding DNA: TGTGCCAGCAGACCCGGGACAGAGAATTCACCCCTCCACTTT.

The rearrangement joins TRBV6-1 to TRBJ2-3, with TRBD1 matching over 8 bases. CDR3 length: 15 amino acids. The ends lost 5 bases at V and 0 bases at J; junction bases unmatched: 4. Germline V gene data show CDR1 as MNHNS and CDR2 as SASEGT. DNA for the CDR3: TGTGCCAGCAGTCCCCGGACAGGGAGCACAGATACGCAGTATTTT. Its protein product is CASSPRTGSTDTQYF.

The chain combines TRBV11-2 with TRBJ2-2, with 9 bases that match TRBD2. The CDR3 is made up of 19 amino acids. Germline CDR1 is SGHAT and CDR2 is FQNNGV. J was trimmed by 2 bases and V by 5 bases; bases with no gene match: 15. The CDR3, as DNA: TGTGCCAGCAGCCGACGACAGGGACTAGCCCTACCTAACACCGGGGAGCTGTTTTTT. As protein: CASSRRQGLALPNTGELFF.